Listed below are T cell receptor beta chains from one sample, sequenced in a study of blood T cell repertoires in COVID-19. The method was immunoSEQ multiplex PCR; TCRdb's version includes in-frame clones alone and lacks a portion of them. The table shows 140,000 to 150,000 clones, with 85% occurring only once. Sequencing was done on a sample of peripheral blood. The origin of the receptors is a woman in her thirties or forties with active or convalescent COVID-19. The CDR3 runs from the conserved cysteine through the conserved F or W. D genes are given only for firm matches. A row's size may be missing; if present it is once, few, many or a size class.

v_call,clone_size,d_call,j_call,cdr3_aa,cdr3_nt
TRBV7-9,.,TRBD1,TRBJ1-5,CASSPGTGNNQPQHF,TGTGCCAGCAGCCCCGGGACAGGCAATAATCAGCCCCAGCATTTT
TRBV28,.,.,TRBJ2-7,CASSLGNYEQYF,TGTGCCAGCAGCCTCGGGAACTACGAGCAGTACTTC
TRBV27,once,.,TRBJ1-2,CASSTNGANYGYTF,TGTGCCAGCAGTACTAACGGCGCCAACTATGGCTACACCTTC
TRBV19,.,.,TRBJ1-1,CASSIFAVMNTEAFF,TGTGCCAGTAGTATTTTTGCAGTCATGAACACTGAAGCTTTCTTT
TRBV7-9,.,.,TRBJ2-7,CASSFPSSPEQYF,TGTGCCAGCAGCTTTCCGAGCTCCCCCGAGCAGTACTTC
TRBV28,once,.,TRBJ1-5,CASRQGENQPQHF,TGTGCCAGCAGACAGGGCGAGAATCAGCCCCAGCATTTT
TRBV4-3,.,TRBD2,TRBJ2-5,CASSQEAPSGTSGTSQETQYF,TGCGCCAGCAGCCAAGAGGCCCCCTCGGGGACTAGCGGGACCTCCCAAGAGACCCAGTACTTC
TRBV9,.,TRBD1,TRBJ1-2,CASSAPTNRDRGYGYTF,TGTGCCAGCAGCGCCCCAACTAACCGGGACAGGGGCTACGGCTACACCTTC
TRBV2,.,TRBD1,TRBJ1-4,CASSGSGQAKSASREKLFF,TGTGCCAGCAGTGGATCGGGACAGGCCAAATCCGCAAGCAGGGAAAAACTGTTTTTT
TRBV10-3,.,TRBD1,TRBJ1-2,CAISEPTTLGQDTQANYGYTF,TGTGCCATCAGTGAGCCTACCACCCTCGGACAGGACACCCAAGCTAACTATGGCTACACCTTC
TRBV11-2,.,.,TRBJ1-6,CASSRGSFTRGSPLHF,TGTGCCAGCAGCCGTGGGAGCTTTACCCGCGGTTCACCCCTCCACTTT
TRBV6-2/TRBV6-3,.,TRBD1,TRBJ2-7,CASSFHRDRGSYEQYF,TGTGCCAGCAGTTTTCACCGGGACAGGGGTTCCTACGAGCAGTACTTC
TRBV27,once,.,TRBJ2-2,CASSFTHRVIVGELFF,TGTGCCAGCAGTTTCACCCACAGGGTCATAGTCGGGGAGCTGTTTTTT
TRBV7-2,.,TRBD2,TRBJ2-7,CASSGSAGGKYEQYF,TGTGCCAGCAGCGGTTCTGCGGGAGGGAAGTACGAGCAGTACTTC
TRBV28,.,.,TRBJ1-2,CASSSDPTVQGYTF,TGTGCCAGCAGCTCCGACCCGACAGTGCAAGGCTACACCTTC
TRBV12-3/TRBV12-4,.,TRBD1,TRBJ1-2,CASFTGGSGYTF,TGTGCCAGCTTTACAGGGGGCAGTGGCTACACCTTC
TRBV19,once,.,TRBJ1-1,CASNNGGFDTEAFF,TGTGCCAGTAATAATGGGGGGTTTGACACTGAAGCTTTCTTT
TRBV7-9,.,.,TRBJ1-2,CASSSRSNYGYTF,TGTGCCAGCAGCTCCCGCAGTAACTATGGCTACACCTTC
TRBV10-3,.,TRBD1,TRBJ1-1,CAISEYEGAGTEAFF,TGTGCCATCAGTGAGTACGAGGGGGCGGGCACTGAAGCTTTCTTT
TRBV7-6,.,TRBD1,TRBJ2-7,CASSLRTGEEDEQYF,TGTGCCAGCAGCCTACGGACAGGGGAGGAAGACGAGCAGTACTTC
TRBV28,.,.,TRBJ1-2,CASSLSANYGYTF,TGTGCCAGCAGTTTATCAGCTAACTATGGCTACACCTTC